This TCR beta chain was recovered during a study of CD8 T cells in ankylosing spondylitis. Study conclusions and caveats: The authors reported significant enrichment of disease-linked clones in matched ankylosing spondylitis synovial fluid. The study identified a TCR beta motif of eight highly homologous variants that appeared characteristic of ankylosing spondylitis blood.

With respect to this clonotype: What it recognizes is unknown. This may come from a read error, since a much larger clone is one base off. This CDR3 fails to terminate in the conserved phenylalanine or tryptophan, so it likely reflects a read error.

Quantitative 5'-RACE with molecular barcodes generated TCR beta libraries. From the 5' RACE reads, TCRdb called clonotypes with MiXCR, one entry per CDR3 protein. Altogether 150,000 to 200,000 distinct CDR3 sequences are present, 15% to 20% being singletons, with the ten largest covering about 4.3%. The germline V gene encodes CDR1 ENHRY and CDR2 SYGVKD. This CDR3 has 13 residues. The germline V and J ends were trimmed by 0 bases and 4 bases, with 4 bases remaining between them. The source of this sequence is a male donor aged 10 to 30 with ankylosing spondylitis or in good health (not recorded which). The chain links TRBV10-3 to TRBJ2-1, with no clear D. The sequencing input was blood, either unsorted or a sorted T cell fraction (not recorded which). CDR3 region: CAISESGYNEQFL. The CDR3 DNA is TGTGCCATCAGTGAGTCGGGGTACAATGAGCAGTTCCTC.